A selection of T cell receptor beta chains follows, all from one sample in a study of blood T cell repertoires in COVID-19. Sequenced by immunoSEQ multiplex PCR; TCRdb stores in-frame clones only, minus some. The table lists about 150,000 clones, about 85% of them singletons. Source material: peripheral blood. Receptors were obtained from a woman aged 60-70 years with COVID-19, enrolled during active disease. The CDR3 runs from the conserved cysteine through the conserved F or W. Each record gives: V gene, D gene, clone size, J gene, CDR3 DNA, CDR3 protein. The D gene is left open where the match is weak. Clone size is stated in some rows and not others, as once, few, many or a class when expanded.

>TRBV29-1|NA|NA|TRBJ2-3
TGCAGCGTCAGATTTAGCACAGATACGCAGTATTTT
CSVRFSTDTQYF
>TRBV3-1/TRBV3-2|NA|once|TRBJ1-1
TGTGCCAGCAGCCCCTGGAGGGCAGCAGGTACTGAAGCTTTCTTT
CASSPWRAAGTEAFF
>TRBV7-3|TRBD1|NA|TRBJ2-3
TGTGCCAGCAGCTTACAGGGACAGAGGGATACGCAGTATTTT
CASSLQGQRDTQYF
>TRBV25-1|TRBD1|NA|TRBJ1-6
TGTGCCAGCGCAGCCCGGGACAGTTATTCACCCCTCCACTTT
CASAARDSYSPLHF
>TRBV7-9|NA|NA|TRBJ1-1
TGTGCCAGCAGCTTTGGAGGGTGGAGTGAAGCTTTCTTT
CASSFGGWSEAFF
>TRBV19|NA|NA|TRBJ1-1
TGTGCCAGTAGCAAGGAGGGGTCCATGAACACTGAAGCTTTCTTT
CASSKEGSMNTEAFF
>TRBV30|NA|NA|TRBJ2-2
TGTGCCTGGAGCTACCAATCCGGGGAGCTGTTTTTT
CAWSYQSGELFF
>TRBV19|TRBD1|NA|TRBJ1-1
TGTGCCAGTAGTGTCACAGGGGGCTGGACTGAAGCTTTCTTT
CASSVTGGWTEAFF
>TRBV10-1|TRBD2|NA|TRBJ2-1
TGCGCCAGCAGTTGCACCCCTCCTGGGACTAGCGGAACTCCAAAGGAGCAGTTCTTC
CASSCTPPGTSGTPKEQFF
>TRBV2|NA|NA|TRBJ1-2
TGTGCCAGCAGAGGCAACAGGGACGACGGCTACACCTTC
CASRGNRDDGYTF
>TRBV19|TRBD1|NA|TRBJ1-2
TGTGCCAGTAGTATAGGGGCACAGGGGGCCACTGGCTACACCTTC
CASSIGAQGATGYTF
>TRBV7-2|NA|NA|TRBJ1-2
TGTGCCAGCAGCTCACCAACAGGGAATGGCTACACCTTC
CASSSPTGNGYTF
>TRBV3-1/TRBV3-2|NA|NA|TRBJ2-2
TGTGCCAGCAGCCCGTACCCCCTTAGCGGAGGCTACACCGGGGAGCTGTTTTTT
CASSPYPLSGGYTGELFF
>TRBV3-1/TRBV3-2|TRBD1|NA|TRBJ1-1
TGTGCCAGCAGCCTAAGAAGGACAGGGAACACTGAAGCTTTCTTT
CASSLRRTGNTEAFF
>TRBV7-3|NA|NA|TRBJ1-1
TGTGCCAGCAGCTTAACTCACAGCTTGAACACTGAAGCTTTCTTT
CASSLTHSLNTEAFF
>TRBV2|TRBD2|NA|TRBJ2-1
TGTGCCAGCAGCGCCACTAGCGGGAGGTTGAATGAGCAGTTCTTC
CASSATSGRLNEQFF
>TRBV18|NA|NA|TRBJ1-5
TGTGCCAGCTCGCTCGACAGTTTCAATCAGCCCCAGCATTTT
CASSLDSFNQPQHF
>TRBV2|NA|NA|TRBJ1-2
TGTGCCAGCAGTGACCTCTTAGTTTTGGGCTACACCTTC
CASSDLLVLGYTF
>TRBV19|TRBD1|NA|TRBJ2-5
TGTGCCAGTAGCATGACAGGGGGGGAGACCCAGTACTTC
CASSMTGGETQYF
>TRBV5-5|NA|NA|TRBJ1-4
TGTGCCAGCAGCCGAGGAGGTGAAAAACTGTTTTTT
CASSRGGEKLFF
>TRBV7-3|TRBD2|NA|TRBJ2-3
TGTGCCAGCAGCCCCCGGGTAGCGGGGACCGCAGATACGCAGTATTTT
CASSPRVAGTADTQYF